This T cell receptor beta chain was identified during a study of blood T cell repertoires in COVID-19 (dated by TCRdb to 2018 to 2021). For the study in its entirety: Collaborator samples came from the United States, Italy and Spain and covered acute and convalescent phases of COVID-19. The material from the prospective study consisted of cDNA or gDNA derived from T cells, B-cell-depleted T cells, or PBMCs. Deeply sampled blood TCRbeta repertoires from subjects exposed to, actively infected with, or recovered from COVID-19 were included in the dataset. The repertoires were released in a freely available public database intended as a resource for research on the immune response to SARS-CoV-2. The samples were drawn from two sources: the first 160 participants of the ongoing ImmuneRACE study, and 1,000 to 1,500 subjects contributed by 6 global collaborators. A de-identified subject ID, COVID-19 status, age in years and sex were almost always included in the sample metadata. Where available, HLA class I and class II types were taken from metadata supplied by the sample provider and were not determined by assay-based typing.

Each collaborating institution followed its own protocols to collect whole blood in K2EDTA tubes. For TCRbeta analysis, collaborators shipped samples in one of three forms: frozen whole blood, isolated PBMCs, or DNA extracted from either of those sample types. Study-wide findings and limitations: Clinical and demographic metadata were provided uncurated, with the amount varying by source and participant.

V is clipped by 4 bases and J by 1 base, and the sequence between their germline boundaries is 8 bases long. Reading from cysteine to phenylalanine, the CDR3 counts 14 amino acids. This entry keeps only the CDR3 DNA: 42 bases, framed from base 1. Looking up the germline V gene yields CDR1 SQVTM and CDR2 ANQGSEA. Concerning this clone: The clone's antigen remains unknown. No base quality information exists; no much larger clone differs at one position.

TCRbeta CDR3 regions were amplified from genomic DNA by means of the immunoSEQ Assay, a bias-controlled multiplex PCR. In the original analysis: The number of nucleated cells in each sample was estimated from the amplification of reference gene primers within the assay. Sequence reads were collapsed and filtered to measure the absolute abundance of every unique TCRbeta CDR3 rearrangement. Productive Simpson clonality was computed per sample as the square root of Simpson's diversity index over productive rearrangements. TCRdb re-hosts the immuneACCESS table, in-frame sequences only. Its copies lack some clones; in the studies checked, an unresolved V gene accounts for under half of them, and the cause for the rest is not known. The D gene and trimming were derived from the DNA, and the V and J assignments and clone size from that table. The sample profile shows roughly 320,000 clones; around nine tenths of them were found once. The ten top clones hold 1.3% of the sample.

The chain is assembled from TRBV29-1 and TRBJ2-6; perhaps TRBD1 is the D gene, with 6 bases matching. This receptor was identified in a man between 70 and 80 years old with acute or convalescent COVID-19. Sequenced sample: peripheral blood. Read as DNA, the sequence is TGCAGCGTTGCTCAGGGGTCTGGGGCCAACGTCCTGACTTTC. This yields the protein CSVAQGSGANVLTF.